The 15 T cell receptor beta chains below all came from one sample that was sequenced in a study of blood T cells in healthy people across ages. A J-beta primer mix and a sample-barcoded 5' primer were used in a second PCR of roughly 6 to 12 cycles. TCRdb re-called the 5' RACE reads with MiXCR, one entry per CDR3 protein. The data hold about 1 million distinct CDR3 sequences, with 25% observed a single time. These data also formed part of another study, on T cells of mothers and their children.

Source material: blood. These TCRs come from a girl aged 2-10 years in good health.

This clonotype was observed a handful of times. This rearrangement joins TRBV4-2 to TRBJ2-5; weak D call: TRBD1 (5 bases). The DNA end is more similar to TRBJ2-1, so the J call may be wrong. The CDR3 runs 13 residues. In germline, CDR1 is LGHNA, CDR2 YNFKEQ. The CDR3 region is CASSHVEGAEQFF. The CDR3 DNA sequence: TGTGCCAGCAGCCATGTTGAAGGGGCCGAGCAGTTCTTC.

This clonotype was seen more than once but under ten times. The chain joins TRBV12-3 or TRBV12-4 to TRBJ2-1; D is undetermined. This CDR3 has 13 residues. The V gene lost 4 bases and the J gene lost 8 bases, with 12 bases spanning the gap. CDR3 in amino acids: CASSSPMVDEQFF. CDR3 nucleotide sequence: TGTGCCAGCAGTTCCCCAATGGTGGATGAGCAGTTCTTC.

The chain is built from TRBV12-3 or TRBV12-4 and TRBJ1-1, with D perhaps matching TRBD1 (6 bases). The CDR3 runs 17 residues. V was shortened by 0 bases and J by 6 bases, with 20 bases between the two germline ends. CDR3 residues: CASSLALRGGLSSEAFF. The DNA of the CDR3 is TGTGCCAGCAGTTTAGCCCTGAGGGGGGGACTTAGTTCTGAAGCTTTCTTT.

The chain combines TRBV10-3 with TRBJ2-5; TRBD2 agrees at 7 bases. The assigned J gene may be wrong: the sequence end matches TRBJ2-7 better. Germline V gives CDR1 ENHRY, CDR2 SYGVKD. The CDR3 loop spans 12 amino acids. The chain's CDR3 is CAIWGGTYEQYF. The CDR3 coding sequence is TGTGCCATCTGGGGAGGGACCTACGAGCAGTACTTC.

The chain employs TRBV5-1 and TRBJ1-2; 10 bases line up with TRBD1. This CDR3 is built from 16 residues. Germline CDR1 reads SGHRS; CDR2 reads YFSETQ. Germline trimming cut 0 bases from V and 8 bases from J; bases unmatched to any gene: 10. CDR3 sequence: CASSLAETGGASGYTF. The CDR3 DNA follows: TGCGCCAGCAGCTTGGCCGAGACAGGGGGCGCGTCCGGCTACACCTTC.

This chain connects TRBV28 to TRBJ1-1; D perhaps matches TRBD1 (6 bases). The CDR3 is 17 amino acids. CDR1 is MDHEN and CDR2 is SYDVKM in the germline V gene. V shed 8 bases and J shed 4 bases, with 26 bases lying between them. The CDR3 loop reads CASFPGAGVIGGTEAFF. Here the CDR3 DNA reads TGTGCCAGCTTCCCCGGGGCAGGGGTTATCGGGGGCACTGAAGCTTTCTTT.

The chain is built from TRBV29-1 and TRBJ2-1, with 7 nucleotides matching TRBD1. CDR3 length: 15 residues. J lost 4 bases, V lost 5 bases, and 11 bases had no gene match. CDR1 is SQVTM, CDR2 ANQGSEA, per germline. CDR3 bases: TGCAGCGTTATTCTCGGGACAGCACCTTACAATGAGCAGTTCTTC. Translated, it gives CSVILGTAPYNEQFF.

This clonotype came up a few times. This chain links TRBV20-1 with TRBJ1-5, with D unresolved. This CDR3 spans 13 amino acids. CDR1 DFQATT and CDR2 SNEGSKA come from the germline V gene (reference sequence). Trimming removed 6 bases from V and 4 bases from J, with 13 bases in between. This CDR3 is CSAPGPKNQPQHF. The CDR3 DNA reads as TGCAGTGCCCCCGGACCGAAGAATCAGCCCCAGCATTTT.

J is TRBJ2-5 and V is TRBV2, with 9 bases aligning to TRBD2. CDR1 is SNHLY, CDR2 FYNNEI, per germline. The CDR3 totals 13 residues. The ends lost 7 bases at V and 3 bases at J; junction bases unmatched: 3. CDR3 sequence (DNA): TGTGCCAGCAAATGGACTAGCGAAGAGACCCAGTACTTC. This encodes CASKWTSEETQYF.

The sample holds a few counts of this clonotype. The rearrangement uses TRBV18 and TRBJ2-1, with TRBD2 matching 7 bases. V lost 2 bases and J lost 6; bases outside the gene matches: 7. CDR1 is KGHSH and CDR2 is LQKENI in the germline V gene. The CDR3 length is 15 residues. The CDR3: CASSPKSGEGNEQFF. CDR3 in DNA: TGTGCCAGCTCACCAAAGTCCGGGGAGGGCAATGAGCAGTTCTTC.

The rearrangement uses TRBV28 and TRBJ2-3; TRBD1 matches 9 bases. This CDR3 comprises 16 residues. Per germline, CDR1 MDHEN and CDR2 SYDVKM. Trimming at V came to 8 bases and at J to 1 base, leaving 10 bases not matched to a gene. CDR3 DNA sequence: TGTGCCAGCGGCCGTACAGGGGGCGCCGGCACAGATACGCAGTATTTT. Its protein product is CASGRTGGAGTDTQYF.

This clonotype appeared a few times. The V gene is TRBV29-1, the J gene TRBJ2-3; 11 nucleotides align to TRBD2. Trimming at V came to 3 bases and at J to 0 bases, leaving 8 bases not matched to a gene. This CDR3 spans 17 amino acids. Germline V CDR1 and CDR2: SQVTM, ANQGSEA. This CDR3 is CSVDGLAGPFSTDTQYF. CDR3 sequence (DNA): TGCAGCGTTGACGGACTAGCGGGCCCCTTTAGCACAGATACGCAGTATTTT.

This clonotype was seen at least ten times. The chain joins TRBV18 to TRBJ2-5; D gene ambiguous. The germline CDR1 and CDR2 sequences are KGHSH and LQKENI. The length of the CDR3 is 15 residues. The V end lost 0 bases, the J end lost 5 bases, and 13 bases lay between the germline ends. CDR3 sequence: CASSPPSVGQETQYF. The DNA of the CDR3 is TGTGCCAGCTCACCACCGTCAGTCGGCCAGGAGACCCAGTACTTC.

The rearrangement uses TRBV12-3 or TRBV12-4 and TRBJ1-5, with no clear D. This CDR3 is built from 13 residues. Trimming cost V 3 bases and J 11 bases, with 14 bases left between them. CDR3 coding DNA: TGTGCCAGCAGTTTGAGGATGGGCAGGACCCAGCATTTT. Protein sequence: CASSLRMGRTQHF.

J is TRBJ2-3 and V is TRBV10-2; D unclear. Trimming shortened V by 7 bases and J by 0 bases, and 8 bases separated the two germline ends. Germline values: CDR1 WSHSY, CDR2 SAAADI. The CDR3 covers 13 residues. The CDR3 protein is CASNDDSTDTQYF. The CDR3 region has the DNA TGCGCCAGCAACGACGACAGCACAGATACGCAGTATTTT.